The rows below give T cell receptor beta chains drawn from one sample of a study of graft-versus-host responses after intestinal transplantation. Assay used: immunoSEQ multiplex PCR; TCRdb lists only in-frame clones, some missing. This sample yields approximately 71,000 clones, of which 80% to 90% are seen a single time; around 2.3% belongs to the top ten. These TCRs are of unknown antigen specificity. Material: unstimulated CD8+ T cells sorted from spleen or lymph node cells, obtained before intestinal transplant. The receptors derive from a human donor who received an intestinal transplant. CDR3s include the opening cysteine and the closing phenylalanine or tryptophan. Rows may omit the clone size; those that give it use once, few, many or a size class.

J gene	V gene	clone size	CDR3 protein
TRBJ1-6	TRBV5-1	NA	CASSWGDREVNSPLHF
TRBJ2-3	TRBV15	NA	CATSIGQFPDTQYF
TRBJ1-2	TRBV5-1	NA	CASSEGDSTYGYTF
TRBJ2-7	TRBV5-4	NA	CASRSEDRGSYEQYF
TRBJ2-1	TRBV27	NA	CASSGGAYNEQFF
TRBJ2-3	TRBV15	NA	CATSRTSGSTDTQYF
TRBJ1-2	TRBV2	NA	CASSGGYYGYTF
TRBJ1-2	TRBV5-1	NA	CASSLGDRAEWYGYTF
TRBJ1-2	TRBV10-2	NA	CASSEPGEKPGYTF
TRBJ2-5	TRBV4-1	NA	CASSPRLARYQETQYF
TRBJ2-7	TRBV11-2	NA	CASSLPAVSYEQYF
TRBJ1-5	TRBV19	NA	CASSTLFTDSNQPQHF
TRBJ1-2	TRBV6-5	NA	CASTLRRGGNGYTF
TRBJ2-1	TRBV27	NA	CASSLLGTWGDEQFF
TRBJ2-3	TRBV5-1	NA	CASSLAGQRAADTQYF
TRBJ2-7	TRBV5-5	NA	CASSFGVTAYEQYF
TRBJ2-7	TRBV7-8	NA	CASSLDPFTGGYEQYF
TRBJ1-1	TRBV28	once	CASSMTGGKEAFF
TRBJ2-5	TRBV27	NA	CASSLKAPGERVETQYF
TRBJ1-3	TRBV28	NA	CASSLNYRRRDTIYF
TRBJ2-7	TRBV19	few	CASSFSASGTYEQYF
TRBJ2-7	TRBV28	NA	CASSFRPPGGSYEQYF
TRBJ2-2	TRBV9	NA	CASSVEGTSGGAGELFF
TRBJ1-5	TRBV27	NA	CASSLSGQGTKNQPQHF
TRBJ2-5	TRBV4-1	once	CASSQGQGRLETQYF
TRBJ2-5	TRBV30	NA	CAWTYRRGVQETQYF
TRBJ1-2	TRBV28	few	CASSFQGALYGYTF
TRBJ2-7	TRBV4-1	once	CASSHPWTENYEQYF
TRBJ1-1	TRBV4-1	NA	CASRGENTEAFF
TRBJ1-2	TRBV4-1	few	CASSQGARNYGYTF
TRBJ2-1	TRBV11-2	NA	CASSSRTSGGGEQFF
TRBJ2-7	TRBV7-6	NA	CASSLQGAPREQYF
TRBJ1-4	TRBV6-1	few	CASSVGTVAGGLFF